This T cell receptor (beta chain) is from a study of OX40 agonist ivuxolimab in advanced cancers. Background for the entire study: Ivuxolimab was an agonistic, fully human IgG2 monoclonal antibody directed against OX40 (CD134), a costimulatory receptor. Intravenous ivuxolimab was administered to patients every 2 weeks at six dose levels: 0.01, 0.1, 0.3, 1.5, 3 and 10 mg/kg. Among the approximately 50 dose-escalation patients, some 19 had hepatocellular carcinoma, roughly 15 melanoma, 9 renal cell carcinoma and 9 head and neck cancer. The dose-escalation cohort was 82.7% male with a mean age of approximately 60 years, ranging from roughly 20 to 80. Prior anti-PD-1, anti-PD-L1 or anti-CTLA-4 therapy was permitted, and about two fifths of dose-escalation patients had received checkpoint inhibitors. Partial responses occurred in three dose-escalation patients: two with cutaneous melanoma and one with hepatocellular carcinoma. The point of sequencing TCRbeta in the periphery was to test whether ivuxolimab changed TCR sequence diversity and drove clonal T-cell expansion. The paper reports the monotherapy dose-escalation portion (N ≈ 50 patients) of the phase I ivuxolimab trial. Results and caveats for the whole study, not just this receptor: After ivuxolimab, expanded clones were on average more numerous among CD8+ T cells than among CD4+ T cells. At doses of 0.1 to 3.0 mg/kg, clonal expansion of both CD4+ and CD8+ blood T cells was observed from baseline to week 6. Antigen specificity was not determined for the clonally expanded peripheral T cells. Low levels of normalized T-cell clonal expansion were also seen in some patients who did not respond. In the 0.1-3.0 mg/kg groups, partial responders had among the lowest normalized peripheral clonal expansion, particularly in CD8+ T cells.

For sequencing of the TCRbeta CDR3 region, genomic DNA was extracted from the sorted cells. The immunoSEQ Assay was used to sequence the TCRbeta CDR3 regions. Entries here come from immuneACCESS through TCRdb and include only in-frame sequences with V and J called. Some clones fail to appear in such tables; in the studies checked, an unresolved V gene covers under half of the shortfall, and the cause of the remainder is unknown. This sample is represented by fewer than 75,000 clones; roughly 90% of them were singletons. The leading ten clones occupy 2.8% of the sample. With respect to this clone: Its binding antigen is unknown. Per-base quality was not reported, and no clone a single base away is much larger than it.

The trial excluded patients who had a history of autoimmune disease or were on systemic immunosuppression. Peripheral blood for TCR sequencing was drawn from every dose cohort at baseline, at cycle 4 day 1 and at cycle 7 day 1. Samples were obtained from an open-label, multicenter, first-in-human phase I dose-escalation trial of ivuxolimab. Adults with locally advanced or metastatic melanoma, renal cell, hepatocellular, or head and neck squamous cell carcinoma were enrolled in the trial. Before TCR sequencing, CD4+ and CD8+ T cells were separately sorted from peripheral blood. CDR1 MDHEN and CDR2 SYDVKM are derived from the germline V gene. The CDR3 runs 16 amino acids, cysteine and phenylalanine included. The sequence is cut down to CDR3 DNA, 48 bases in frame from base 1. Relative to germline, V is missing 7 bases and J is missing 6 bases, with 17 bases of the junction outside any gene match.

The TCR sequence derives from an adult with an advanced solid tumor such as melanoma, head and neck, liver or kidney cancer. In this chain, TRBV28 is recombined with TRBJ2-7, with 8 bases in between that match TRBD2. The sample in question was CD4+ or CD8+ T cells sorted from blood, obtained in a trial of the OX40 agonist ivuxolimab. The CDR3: CASNQLRGGFPSEQYF. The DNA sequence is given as TGTGCCAGCAACCAATTACGGGGGGGGTTCCCTTCCGAGCAGTACTTC.